One sample yielded the 30 T cell receptor beta chains listed below, sequenced in a study of control samples from healthy donors and cancer patients. Clones were sequenced by immunoSEQ multiplex PCR, and TCRdb holds only the in-frame ones, with some missing. The sample has 150,000 or so clones; about 94% are singletons. Sample: blood. These receptors were obtained from a woman between 40 and 55 years old in good health.

This clone was observed a single time. The chain recombines TRBV6-5 with TRBJ1-1; D possibly corresponds to TRBD1 (5 bases). Trimming removed 0 bases from V and 1 base from J, with 9 bases in between. The CDR3 consists of 15 residues. Germline CDR1 MNHEY, CDR2 SVGAGI. The CDR3: CASSYSGAENTEAFF. CDR3 DNA sequence: TGTGCCAGCAGTTACTCCGGGGCGGAGAACACTGAAGCTTTCTTT.

V usage is TRBV19 and J usage is TRBJ1-2; D gene uncertain. V lost 0 bases to trimming and J lost 2 bases, with 10 bases between them. This CDR3 spans 15 amino acids. Germline V gene sequence: CDR1 LNHDA, CDR2 SQIVND (reference sequence). The CDR3 DNA is TGTGCCAGTAGTATAGAACTCACCCCCAACTATGGCTACACCTTC. This translates into CASSIELTPNYGYTF.

The chain combines TRBV6-1 with TRBJ2-7; possibly TRBD1 or TRBD2 for D (5 bases each). V was shortened by 2 bases and J by 9 bases, with 14 bases between the two germline ends. CDR1 is MNHNS and CDR2 is SASEGT in the germline V gene. The CDR3 has 13 amino acids. The CDR3 loop is CASSEPPGSVQYF. CDR3 DNA sequence: TGTGCCAGCAGTGAACCCCCAGGGAGTGTGCAGTACTTC.

The rearrangement uses TRBV7-2 and TRBJ1-3, with 7 bases aligning to TRBD1. Per germline, CDR1 SGHTA and CDR2 FQGNSA. The CDR3 runs 16 residues. With 5 bases clipped from V and 3 bases from J, the junction kept 10 bases outside the gene matches. The CDR3 region is CASSIETGRFGNTIYF. In DNA form, the CDR3 reads TGTGCCAGCAGCATAGAGACAGGGAGGTTTGGAAACACCATATATTTT.

The rearrangement uses TRBV12-3 or TRBV12-4 and TRBJ2-7; D gene unclear. This CDR3 has 11 amino acids. V was clipped by 4 bases and J by 4 bases, with 5 bases between them. CDR3 residues: CASSSHYEQYF. CDR3 DNA sequence: TGTGCCAGCAGTTCCCATTACGAGCAGTACTTC.

V gene TRBV27 combines with J gene TRBJ1-1; TRBD1 might be the D (5 bases). This CDR3 is 15 amino acids long. Trimming stripped 5 bases from V and 1 base from J, with 14 bases between. Germline CDR1 is MNHEY and CDR2 is SMNVEV (reference sequence). In DNA, the CDR3 is TGTGCCAGCAGTGCCTACCGGGACGGGAACACTGAAGCTTTCTTT. Protein sequence: CASSAYRDGNTEAFF.

The chain combines TRBV7-2 with TRBJ2-2; D is unclear. From germline, CDR1 is SGHTA and CDR2 FQGNSA. Trimming stripped 5 bases from V and 10 bases from J, with 11 bases between. CDR3 length: 12 amino acids. The CDR3 here is CASSLTRPELFF. The CDR3 DNA is TGTGCCAGCAGCCTGACCCGCCCGGAGCTGTTTTTT.

The J gene is TRBJ2-2, the V gene TRBV11-2; 10 bases align to TRBD1. Trimming removed 5 bases from V and 5 bases from J; junction bases left unmatched: 5. Per germline, CDR1 SGHAT and CDR2 FQNNGV. The CDR3 is made up of 15 amino acids. In DNA form, the CDR3 reads TGTGCCAGCAGCCAGGACAGGGGGAAAACCGGGGAGCTGTTTTTT. It encodes CASSQDRGKTGELFF.

The rearrangement links TRBV9 to TRBJ1-2, with a possible D match to TRBD1 (5 bases). The CDR3 has 14 amino acids. Germline-derived CDR1 and CDR2 are SGDLS and YYNGEE. Between the trimmed V and J ends, which lost 3 bases and 4 bases, there was a span of 13 bases. CDR3: CASSGTTVGYGYTF. DNA of the CDR3: TGTGCCAGCAGCGGGACGACAGTCGGCTATGGCTACACCTTC.

This chain uses TRBV5-4 with TRBJ1-1; D is ambiguous. The CDR3 has 13 residues. CDR1 is SGHNT, CDR2 YYREEE, per germline (reference sequence). V lost 0 bases and J lost 1, with 4 bases in between. This chain's CDR3 is CASSLEANTEAFF. The CDR3, as DNA: TGTGCCAGCAGCTTGGAGGCGAACACTGAAGCTTTCTTT.

This chain uses TRBV6-5 with TRBJ2-3; no clear D. The CDR3 loop spans 11 amino acids. Germline V lookup: CDR1 MNHEY, CDR2 SVGAGI. V lost 9 bases and J lost 8, with 12 bases in between. In nucleotides, the CDR3 is TGTGCCAGTTTTAGCTCAAGTACGCAGTATTTT. Translating gives CASFSSSTQYF.

This clone was seen only a few times. Other DNA sequences from this sample encode an identical CDR3 as well. V and J are TRBV5-1 and TRBJ1-5; possibly TRBD1 for D (6 bases). Trimming stripped 0 bases from V and 6 bases from J, with 10 bases between. The germline gives CDR1 SGHRS, CDR2 YFSETQ. The CDR3 extends over 14 amino acids. DNA for the CDR3: TGCGCCAGCAGCTTGGAAGGGGGAGGTCAGCCCCAGCATTTT. This translates into CASSLEGGGQPQHF.

V usage is TRBV19 and J usage is TRBJ1-2; D ambiguous. CDR3 length: 14 residues. The ends were cut back, 1 base at V and 5 bases at J, with 11 bases in the middle. Germline assignment: CDR1 LNHDA and CDR2 SQIVND (reference sequence). CDR3 sequence reads: CASSIAEGGYGYTF. The CDR3 coding sequence is TGTGCCAGTAGTATAGCGGAGGGAGGGTATGGCTACACCTTC.

The chain carries TRBV6-1 and TRBJ1-1; tentative D call: TRBD1 (6 bases). CDR3 length: 16 amino acids. Per the germline V gene, CDR1 is MNHNS and CDR2 is SASEGT. The V end was cut by 3 bases, the J end by 4 bases, with 18 bases between. CDR3 nucleotide sequence: TGTGCCAGCAGTGACGGGGGCGGCATACCGGGCACTGAAGCTTTCTTT. It codes for CASSDGGGIPGTEAFF.

Only one count was recorded for this clone. This sequence joins TRBV20-1 and TRBJ2-5, with 8 nucleotides matching TRBD2. Germline lookup yields CDR1 DFQATT and CDR2 SNEGSKA (reference sequence). V shed 3 bases, J shed 5 bases, and the junction held 5 bases outside the gene matches. CDR3 length: 13 amino acids. The DNA for the CDR3 is TGCAGTGCTAGTCCGGGGGGGCGGGAGACCCAGTACTTC. Its protein is CSASPGGRETQYF.

This rearrangement joins TRBV27 to TRBJ1-2; D is uncertain. Germline loops: CDR1 MNHEY, CDR2 SMNVEV (reference sequence). Trimming left V 6 bases short and J 2 bases short, with 13 bases between. This CDR3 is built from 14 residues. The DNA of the CDR3 is TGTGCCAGCAGCCGAGTGGACCCCAACTATGGCTACACCTTC. Translating gives CASSRVDPNYGYTF.

DNA of the CDR3: TGTGCCAGCAACCTACTAGCGGGAAAGGTTGAGACCCAGTACTTC. Translating it yields CASNLLAGKVETQYF. The genes are TRBV3-1 (or the pseudogene TRBV3-2) and TRBJ2-5; 10 bases fit TRBD2. With V trimmed by 7 bases and J by 5 bases, 10 bases remained unmatched. The CDR3 covers 15 residues. Germline CDR1 reads LGHDT; CDR2 reads YNNKEL (reference sequence).

V gene TRBV12-5 combines with J gene TRBJ1-5, with D uncertain. Looked up from germline, CDR1 is LGHNT and CDR2 is FRNRAP. CDR3 length: 15 residues. Trimming removed 0 bases at V and 5 bases at J, with 11 bases between. This CDR3 is CASGLVNRGDQPQHF. The CDR3, as DNA: TGTGCTAGTGGTTTGGTAAATCGGGGTGATCAGCCCCAGCATTTT.

This clone has just one count. This chain connects TRBV25-1 to TRBJ1-2; no reliable D call. CDR3 length: 14 residues. CDR1 and CDR2 from the germline V gene are MGHDK and SYGVNS. Trimming shortened V by 1 base and J by 6 bases, and 12 bases separated the two germline ends. The CDR3 nucleotides read TGTGCCAGCAGTGAATCTTCAGGCCGAGATGGCTACACCTTC. It codes for CASSESSGRDGYTF.

The rearrangement joins TRBV25-1 to TRBJ1-1; the D gene is possibly TRBD1 (5 bases). V lost 3 bases and J 4 bases, leaving 9 bases between the germline ends. The germline gives CDR1 MGHDK, CDR2 SYGVNS. The CDR3 has 13 residues. This chain's CDR3 is CASSDWQGTEAFF. CDR3 DNA: TGTGCCAGCAGTGATTGGCAGGGCACTGAAGCTTTCTTT.

The chain couples TRBV7-9 to TRBJ1-4; D not certain. The V end lost 1 base, the J end lost 8 bases, and 11 bases lay between the germline ends. CDR1 is SEHNR, CDR2 FQNEAQ, per germline (reference sequence). The length of the CDR3 is 14 residues. In DNA, the CDR3 is TGTGCCAGCAGCTTAGGGGCCCGAGGCGAAAAACTGTTTTTT. It yields the protein CASSLGARGEKLFF.

The CDR3 coding sequence is TGTGCCATCAGACCCGGACAGGGGCGGCGCGTAGAGACCCAGTACTTC. It translates to CAIRPGQGRRVETQYF. The gene calls are TRBV10-3 and TRBJ2-5; 9 nucleotides match TRBD1. CDR3 size: 16 residues. V was pared by 6 bases and J by 4 bases, with 12 bases of the junction left unmatched. Per germline, CDR1 ENHRY and CDR2 SYGVKD.

The rearrangement joins TRBV6-5 to TRBJ1-5; D not resolved. V was clipped by 7 bases and J by 5 bases, with 12 bases between them. CDR1 is MNHEY and CDR2 is SVGAGI in the germline V gene. The CDR3 length is 13 residues. This CDR3 reads CASTQPLDQPQHF. CDR3 DNA sequence: TGTGCCAGCACTCAACCTCTGGATCAGCCCCAGCATTTT.

This clone was seen just once. V and J are TRBV3-1 (or the pseudogene TRBV3-2) and TRBJ2-7; TRBD2 matches at 13 bases. The germline V gene encodes CDR1 LGHDT and CDR2 YNNKEL (reference sequence). Trimming removed 5 bases from V and 0 bases from J; junction bases left unmatched: 7. This CDR3 contains 17 residues. The CDR3 here is CASSVTSGGPISYEQYF. Written as DNA, the CDR3 is TGTGCCAGCAGCGTGACTAGCGGGGGGCCGATCTCCTACGAGCAGTACTTC.

The gene calls are TRBV9 and TRBJ1-1; unclear D gene. Trimming took off 1 base at V and 4 bases at J, with 8 bases between the two ends. The CDR3 runs 13 residues. CDR1 SGDLS and CDR2 YYNGEE come from the germline V gene. The CDR3 sequence: CASSVSEGTEAFF. CDR3 sequence (DNA): TGTGCCAGCAGCGTAAGCGAGGGCACTGAAGCTTTCTTT.

This chain links TRBV7-2 with TRBJ2-5; D gene uncertain. The CDR3 has 14 residues. V was cut by 4 bases and J by 0 bases, with 9 bases left in between. In germline, CDR1 is SGHTA, CDR2 FQGNSA. Here the CDR3 DNA reads TGTGCCAGCAGCTGGAACACCAACCAAGAGACCCAGTACTTC. It codes for CASSWNTNQETQYF.

The chain recombines TRBV14 with TRBJ2-1, with D possibly being TRBD1 or TRBD2 (6 bases each). Trimming took off 0 bases at V and 0 bases at J, with 9 bases between the two ends. The length of the CDR3 is 16 residues. Germline assignment: CDR1 SGHDN and CDR2 FVKESK. The CDR3 nucleotides read TGTGCCAGCAGCCAAGACGGGGGCGGCTCCTACAATGAGCAGTTCTTC. It yields the protein CASSQDGGGSYNEQFF.

The rearrangement links TRBV5-8 to TRBJ2-7; D could derive from TRBD1 or TRBD2 (5 bases each). Germline V gene data show CDR1 as SGHTS and CDR2 as YDEGEE. Deletions cut 2 bases from V and 1 base from J, with 10 bases between. CDR3 length: 14 amino acids. In DNA form, the CDR3 reads TGTGCCAGCAGCTTTCGAGGGGTATCCTACGAGCAGTACTTC. It encodes CASSFRGVSYEQYF.

This chain uses TRBV11-2 with TRBJ2-5, with D tentatively TRBD2 (7 bases). The length of the CDR3 is 11 residues. The V and J ends lost 4 bases and 9 bases respectively, with 9 bases between them. Germline-derived CDR1 and CDR2 are SGHAT and FQNNGV. The CDR3 loop is CASSWGGPQYF. CDR3 in DNA: TGTGCCAGCAGCTGGGGGGGGCCCCAGTACTTC.

CDR3 region: CASSYSAGQPQHF. The CDR3 nucleotides are TGTGCCAGCAGTTATAGCGCTGGTCAGCCCCAGCATTTT. V gene TRBV6-2 or TRBV6-3 combines with J gene TRBJ1-5; D is unresolved. V was shortened by 3 bases and J by 6 bases, with 9 bases between the two germline ends. CDR3 length: 13 residues. Germline V CDR1 and CDR2: MNHEY, SVGEGT.